The clone carrying this TCR beta chain was recorded once. Trimming stripped 2 bases from V and 3 bases from J, with 13 bases between. The germline V gene encodes CDR1 SGHVS and CDR2 FNYEAQ. There are 15 residues in the CDR3. This table comes from immunoSEQ multiplex PCR, and its TCRdb copy is limited to in-frame clones, with some not included. This sample has some 390,000 clones, with approximately 89% found just once. Enrolled through a virtual design, the participants were between 18 and 89 years of age and came from fewer than 30 US areas. For recovered donors of Cohort 3, there were two negative PCRs, clearance, or symptom resolution. The sample originates from a study of blood T cell repertoires in COVID-19. Looking at the study overall: COVID-19 samples from acute and convalescent phases originated in the United States, Italy and Spain.

The sample consisted of PBMCs or T cells enriched from blood (not recorded which). The chain couples TRBV7-6 to TRBJ2-5, with D possibly matching TRBD2 (6 bases). This clonotype originated in a woman aged 30 to 39 who had recovered from COVID-19. The CDR3 reads CASSLPGSREETQYF. CDR3 DNA sequence: TGTGCCAGCAGCTTACCCGGGAGTCGGGAAGAGACCCAGTACTTC.